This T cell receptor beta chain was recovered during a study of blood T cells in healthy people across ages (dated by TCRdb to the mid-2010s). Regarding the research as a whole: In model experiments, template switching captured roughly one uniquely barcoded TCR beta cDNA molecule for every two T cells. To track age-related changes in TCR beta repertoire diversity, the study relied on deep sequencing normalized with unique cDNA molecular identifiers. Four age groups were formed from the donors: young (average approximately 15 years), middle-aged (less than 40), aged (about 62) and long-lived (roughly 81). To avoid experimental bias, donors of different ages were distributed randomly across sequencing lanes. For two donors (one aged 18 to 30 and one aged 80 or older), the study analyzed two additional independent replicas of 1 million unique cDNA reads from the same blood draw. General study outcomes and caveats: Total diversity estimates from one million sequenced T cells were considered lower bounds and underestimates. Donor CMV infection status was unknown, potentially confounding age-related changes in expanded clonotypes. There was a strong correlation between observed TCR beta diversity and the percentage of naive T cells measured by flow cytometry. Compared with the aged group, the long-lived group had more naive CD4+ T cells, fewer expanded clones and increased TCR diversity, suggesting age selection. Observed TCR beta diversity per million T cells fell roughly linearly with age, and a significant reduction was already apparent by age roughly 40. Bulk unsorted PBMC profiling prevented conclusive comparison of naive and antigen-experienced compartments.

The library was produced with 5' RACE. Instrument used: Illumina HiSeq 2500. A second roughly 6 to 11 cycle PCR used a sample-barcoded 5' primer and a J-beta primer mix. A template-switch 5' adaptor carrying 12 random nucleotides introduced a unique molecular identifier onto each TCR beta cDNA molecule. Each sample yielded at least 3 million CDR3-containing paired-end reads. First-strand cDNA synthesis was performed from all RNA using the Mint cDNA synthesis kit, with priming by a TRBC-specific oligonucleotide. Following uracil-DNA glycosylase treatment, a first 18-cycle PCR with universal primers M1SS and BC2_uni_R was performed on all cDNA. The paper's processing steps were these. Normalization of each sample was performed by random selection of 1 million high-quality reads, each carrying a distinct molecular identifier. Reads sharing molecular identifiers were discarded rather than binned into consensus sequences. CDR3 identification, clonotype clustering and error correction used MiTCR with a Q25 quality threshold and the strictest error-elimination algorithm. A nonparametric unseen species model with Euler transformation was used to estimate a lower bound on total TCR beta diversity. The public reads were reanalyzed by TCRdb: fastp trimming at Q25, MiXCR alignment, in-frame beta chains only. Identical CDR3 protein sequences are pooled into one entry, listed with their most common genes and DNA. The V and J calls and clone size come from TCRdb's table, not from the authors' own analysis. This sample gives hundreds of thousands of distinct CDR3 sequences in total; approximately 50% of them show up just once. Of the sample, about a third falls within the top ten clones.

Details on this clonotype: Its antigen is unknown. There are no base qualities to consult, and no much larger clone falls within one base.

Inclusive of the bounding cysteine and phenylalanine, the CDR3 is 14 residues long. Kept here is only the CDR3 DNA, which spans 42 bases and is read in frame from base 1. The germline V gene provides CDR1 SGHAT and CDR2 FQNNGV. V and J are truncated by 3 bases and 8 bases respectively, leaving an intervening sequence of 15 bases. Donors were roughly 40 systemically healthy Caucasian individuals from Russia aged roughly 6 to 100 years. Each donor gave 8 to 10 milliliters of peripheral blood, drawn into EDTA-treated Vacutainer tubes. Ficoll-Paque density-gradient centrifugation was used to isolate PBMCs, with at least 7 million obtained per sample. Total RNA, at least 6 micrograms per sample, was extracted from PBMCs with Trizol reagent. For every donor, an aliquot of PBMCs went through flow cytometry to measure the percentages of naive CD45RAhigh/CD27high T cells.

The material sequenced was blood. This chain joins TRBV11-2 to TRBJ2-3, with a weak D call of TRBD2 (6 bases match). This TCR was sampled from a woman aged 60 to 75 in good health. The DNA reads TGTGCCAGCAGCTTCGGTTTGGAGGGAGGTACGCAGTATTTT. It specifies CASSFGLEGGTQYF.